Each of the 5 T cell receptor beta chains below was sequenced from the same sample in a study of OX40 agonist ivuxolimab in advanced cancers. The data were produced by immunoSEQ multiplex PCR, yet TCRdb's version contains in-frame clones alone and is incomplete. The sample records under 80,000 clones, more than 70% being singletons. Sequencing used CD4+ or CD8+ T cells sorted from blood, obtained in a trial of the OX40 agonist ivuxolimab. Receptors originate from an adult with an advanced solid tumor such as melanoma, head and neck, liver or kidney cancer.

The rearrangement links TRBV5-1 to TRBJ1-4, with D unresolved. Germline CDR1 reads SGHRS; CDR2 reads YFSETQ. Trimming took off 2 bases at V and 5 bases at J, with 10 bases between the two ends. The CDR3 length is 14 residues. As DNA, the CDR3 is TGCGCCAGCAGCTTAAGCGTCCTGAATGAAAAACTGTTTTTT. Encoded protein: CASSLSVLNEKLFF.

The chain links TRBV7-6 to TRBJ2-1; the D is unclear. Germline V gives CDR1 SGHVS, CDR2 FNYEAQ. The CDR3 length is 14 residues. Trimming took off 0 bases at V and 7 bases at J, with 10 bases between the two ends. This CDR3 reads CASSLALPHNEQFF. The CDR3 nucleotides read TGTGCCAGCAGCTTAGCCCTGCCACATAATGAGCAGTTCTTC.

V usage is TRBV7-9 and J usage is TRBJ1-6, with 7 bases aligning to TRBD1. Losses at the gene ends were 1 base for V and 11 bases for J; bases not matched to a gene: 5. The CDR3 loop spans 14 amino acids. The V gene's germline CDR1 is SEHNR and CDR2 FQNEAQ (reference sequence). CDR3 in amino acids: CASSLGQGVTPLHF. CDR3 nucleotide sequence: TGTGCCAGCAGCTTAGGACAGGGTGTGACACCCCTCCACTTT. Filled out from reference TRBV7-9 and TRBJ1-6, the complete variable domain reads DTGVSQNPRHKITKRGQNVTFRCDPISEHNRLYWYRQTLGQGPEFLTYFQNEAQLEKSRLLSDRFSAERPKGSFSTLEIQRTEQGDSAMYLCASSLGQGVTPLHFGNGTRLTVT.

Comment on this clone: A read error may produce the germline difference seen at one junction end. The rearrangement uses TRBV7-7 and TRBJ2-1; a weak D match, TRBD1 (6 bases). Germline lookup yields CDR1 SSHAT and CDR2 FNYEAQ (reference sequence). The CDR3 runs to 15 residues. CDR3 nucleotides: TGTGCTAGCAGTCTAACAGGGAGCTCCTACAATGAGCAGTTCTTC. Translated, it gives CASSLTGSSYNEQFF.

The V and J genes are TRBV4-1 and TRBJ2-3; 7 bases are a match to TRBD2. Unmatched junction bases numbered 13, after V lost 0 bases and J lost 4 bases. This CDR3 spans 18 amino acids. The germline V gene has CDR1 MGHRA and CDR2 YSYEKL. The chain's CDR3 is CASSQDRSWAGAADTQYF. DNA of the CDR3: TGCGCCAGCAGCCAAGATCGGAGCTGGGCGGGAGCCGCAGATACGCAGTATTTT.